One and the same sample provided the 2 T cell receptor beta chains below, sequenced in a study of T cell repertoires in cytomegalovirus infection. These TCRs' antigens remain unknown. MiXCR, applied by TCRdb to the reads, yields one record per CDR3 protein. The sample has 450,000 to 600,000 distinct CDR3 sequences; 30% to 40% are singletons. The starting material was cultured PBMCs, obtained from culture after CMV antigen stimulation. The receptors derive from a human donor in good health (CMV status not recorded). Some clones in this sample may be carry-over from other donors' samples.

This clonotype was detected a few times. The V gene is TRBV12-3 or TRBV12-4, the J gene TRBJ2-5, with 9 bases aligning to TRBD2. This CDR3 region has 15 residues. V was pared by 3 bases and J by 4 bases, with 6 bases of the junction left unmatched. The CDR3 is CASSFGSGRGETQYF. Here the CDR3 DNA reads TGTGCCAGCAGTTTCGGTAGCGGGAGAGGAGAGACCCAGTACTTC.

The chain carries TRBV7-3 and TRBJ2-2, with D tentatively TRBD2 (7 bases). The CDR3 spans 16 residues. V was shortened by 8 bases and J by 4 bases, with 20 bases between the two germline ends. Germline V CDR1 and CDR2: SGHTA, FQGTGA. CDR3 residues: CASGTGGGSRTGELFF. DNA for the CDR3: TGTGCCAGCGGAACTGGGGGCGGGAGCCGCACCGGGGAGCTGTTTTTT.